This TCR beta chain was found in a study of Ad26.COV2.S vaccination and SARS-CoV-2 variants. At the level of the study: Once, or twice with 56 days between doses, Ad26.COV2.S was given intramuscularly.

Treatment reported: about 20 received Ad26.COV2.S at low or high dose, single or two shots; five or six received placebo; per-sample allocation not given. Day 63 following the first vaccine or placebo injection was when the samples were taken. Assay used: immunoSEQ multiplex PCR; TCRdb lists only in-frame clones, some missing. The sample has some 300,000 clones; 70% to 90% are singletons. Points from the study as a whole: With respect to non-spike TCR breadth, vaccine and placebo recipients were similar. Among vaccine recipients, spike-specific TCR breadth exceeded that of placebo recipients.

V was trimmed by 7 bases and J by 0 bases, leaving 16 bases between them. CDR3 size: 16 residues. Germline V gene data show CDR1 as MNHEY and CDR2 as SVGEGT. With regard to this clone: Its antigen is unidentified.

This TCR was recovered from a person between 18 and 65 years old who received the Ad26.COV2.S COVID-19 vaccine or a placebo. The material was peripheral blood, obtained in a trial of Ad26.COV2.S vaccine versus placebo. The genes are TRBV6-2 or TRBV6-3 and TRBJ1-5, with D uncertain. The CDR3 loop is CASTPLGRTSNQPQHF. Here the CDR3 DNA reads TGTGCCAGCACCCCCCTCGGTAGGACTAGCAATCAGCCCCAGCATTTT.